This TCR beta chain appears in the sequencing data of a study of beta chain features in type 1 diabetes. Study as a whole: No patient-donor differences in age, gender, total cells or subset yield. The study's findings and limits: VDJ junctions from type 1 diabetes patients carried fewer insertions and larger deletions. PCR might favor shorter templates, equally in patients and controls. Among patients with Type 1 diabetes, TCRB CDR3s were moderately but significantly shorter in every one of the four CD4+ subsets.

Of the isolated RNA, all was reverse transcribed, and so the sequenced material was expressed TCRB transcripts. Assay used: immunoSEQ multiplex PCR; TCRdb lists only in-frame clones, some missing. The data show about 140,000 clones, 9.5% to 10% seen once. This clone occurred a few times. The target antigen is unknown. Trimming took off 1 base at V and 0 bases at J, with 6 bases between the two ends. The CDR3 is 15 residues long. The germline V gene encodes CDR1 LGHNA and CDR2 YSLEER. The receptor's source is a woman in her thirties or forties in good health. V usage is TRBV4-3 and J usage is TRBJ1-4; D not certain. Sequenced: central memory CD4+ T cells from blood. Written as DNA, the CDR3 is TGCGCCAGCAGCCAAGCTCAGGCAACTAATGAAAAACTGTTTTTT. Its protein is CASSQAQATNEKLFF.